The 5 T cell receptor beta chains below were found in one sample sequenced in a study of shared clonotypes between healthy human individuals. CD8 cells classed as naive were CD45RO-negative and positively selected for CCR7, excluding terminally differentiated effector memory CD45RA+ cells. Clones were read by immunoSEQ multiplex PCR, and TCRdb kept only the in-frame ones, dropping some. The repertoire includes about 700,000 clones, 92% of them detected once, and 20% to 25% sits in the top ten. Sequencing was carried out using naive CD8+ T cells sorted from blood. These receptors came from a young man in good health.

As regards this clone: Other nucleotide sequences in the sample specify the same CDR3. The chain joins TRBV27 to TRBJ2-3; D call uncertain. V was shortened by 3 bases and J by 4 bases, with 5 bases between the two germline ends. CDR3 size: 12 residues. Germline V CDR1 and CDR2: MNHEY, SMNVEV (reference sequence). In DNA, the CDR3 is TGTGCCAGCAGTTTCGTTGCAGATACGCAGTATTTT. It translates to CASSFVADTQYF.

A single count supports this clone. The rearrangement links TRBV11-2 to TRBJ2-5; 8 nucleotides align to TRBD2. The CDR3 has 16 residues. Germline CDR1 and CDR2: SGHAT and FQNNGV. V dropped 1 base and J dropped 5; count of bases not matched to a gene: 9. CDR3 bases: TGTGCCAGCAGCTTAGGCGGTGCGGGAGGTGTTGAGACCCAGTACTTC. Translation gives CASSLGGAGGVETQYF.

The chain's CDR3 is CASSLTGDDYGYTF. DNA of the CDR3: TGTGCCAGCAGCCTGACAGGGGACGACTATGGCTACACCTTC. The chain couples TRBV7-8 to TRBJ1-2, with 8 nucleotides matching TRBD1. The J segment lost 3 bases and the V segment lost 5 bases, leaving 5 bases of the junction unmatched. The CDR3 consists of 14 residues. Germline values: CDR1 SGHVS, CDR2 FQNEAQ.

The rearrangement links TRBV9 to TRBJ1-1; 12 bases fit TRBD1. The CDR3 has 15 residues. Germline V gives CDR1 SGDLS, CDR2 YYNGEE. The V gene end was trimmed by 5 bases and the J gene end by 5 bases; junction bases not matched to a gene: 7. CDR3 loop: CASSEKGQGATEAFF. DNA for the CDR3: TGTGCCAGCAGTGAAAAGGGACAGGGGGCGACTGAAGCTTTCTTT. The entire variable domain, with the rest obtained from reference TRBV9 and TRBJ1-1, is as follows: DSGVTQTPKHLITATGQRVTLRCSPRSGDLSVYWYQQSLDQGLQFLIQYYNGEERAKGNILERFSAQQFPDLHSELNLSSLELGDSALYFCASSEKGQGATEAFFGQGTRLTVV.

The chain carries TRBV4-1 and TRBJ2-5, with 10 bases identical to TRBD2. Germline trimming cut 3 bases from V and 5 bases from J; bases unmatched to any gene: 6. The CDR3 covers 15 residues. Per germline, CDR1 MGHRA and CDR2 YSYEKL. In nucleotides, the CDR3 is TGCGCCAGCAGCCAGGCTAGCGGGAGTCCTGAGACCCAGTACTTC. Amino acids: CASSQASGSPETQYF.